A selection of T cell receptor beta chains follows, all from one sample in a study of sequential checkpoint blockade in melanoma. Assay: immunoSEQ multiplex PCR; the TCRdb copy retains only in-frame clones and omits some. This table has about 4,000 clones, roughly 23% appearing once. The material was tumor tissue (inferred from file names), obtained from a patient given nivolumab and ipilimumab in sequence. These receptor sequences come from a human donor with melanoma. Both conserved end residues are part of each CDR3. Not all rows give a size; the values are once, few, many and, for expanded clones, a class.

V: TRBV9
size: medium-sized
length: 14
CDR3: CASSLGEIGTEAFF

V: TRBV5-1
size: -
length: 14
CDR3: CASRAGSNLYGYTF

V: TRBV11-3
size: many
length: 14
CDR3: CASSVGNQISPLHF

V: TRBV11-3
size: many
length: 14
CDR3: CASSLLAGTDTQYF

V: TRBV18
size: -
length: 16
CDR3: CASSYSTRGPAEKLFF

V: TRBV7-2
size: many
length: 13
CDR3: CASSDRDSYEQYF

V: TRBV6-8
size: -
length: 14
CDR3: CATRREVLNTEAFF

V: TRBV6-1
size: few
length: 15
CDR3: CASSEAGAGTDTQYF

V: TRBV19
size: once
length: 16
CDR3: CASSIRDSRNNQPQHF

V: TRBV6-8
size: -
length: 14
CDR3: CASSFRGENTEAFF

V: TRBV15
size: few
length: 14
CDR3: CATSREVASYEQYF

V: TRBV5-1
size: -
length: 15
CDR3: CASSLAKGVYNEQFF

V: TRBV6-8
size: -
length: 15
CDR3: CASTVAGGSVDEQFF

V: TRBV30
size: few
length: 13
CDR3: CAWSSGRWDGYTF

V: TRBV11-3
size: medium-sized
length: 14
CDR3: CASSLGTGYQPQHF

V: TRBV14
size: medium-sized
length: 13
CDR3: CASSEMVGIEQFF

V: TRBV11-3
size: medium-sized
length: 14
CDR3: CASSPGTVYYEQYF

V: TRBV4-1
size: medium-sized
length: 16
CDR3: CASSPGVPGTGLEAFF

V: TRBV12-2
size: medium-sized
length: 14
CDR3: CASGRTGDTGELFF

V: TRBV11-3
size: -
length: 15
CDR3: CASSPRGSGTDTQYF

V: TRBV6-8
size: -
length: 13
CDR3: CASSPAGANVLTF

V: TRBV19
size: few
length: 13
CDR3: CASSFDGQVEAFF

V: TRBV11-3
size: many
length: 15
CDR3: CASSAQGARDSPLHF

V: TRBV19
size: few
length: 15
CDR3: CASSTVGTGDEKLFF

V: TRBV11-3
size: medium-sized
length: 17
CDR3: CASRKGRLAGTSLPQFF

V: TRBV11-3
size: medium-sized
length: 15
CDR3: CASSARQGWTGELFF

V: TRBV19
size: -
length: 14
CDR3: CASSIGADEETQYF

V: TRBV6-8
size: -
length: 14
CDR3: CAIAGTGGIYEQYF

V: TRBV11-3
size: many
length: 19
CDR3: CASSSLLAGGRVGTDTQYF

V: TRBV19
size: -
length: 14
CDR3: CASTLGGSNTEAFF

V: TRBV14
size: few
length: 13
CDR3: CASSQGHGDTQYF

V: TRBV6-8
size: few
length: 16
CDR3: CASSVLAGGQTDTQYF

V: TRBV5-1
size: -
length: 16
CDR3: CASSLEGTADNSPLHF

V: TRBV6-8
size: medium-sized
length: 14
CDR3: CASREGGSATEAFF

V: TRBV12-5
size: -
length: 13
CDR3: CASGLEANTEAFF

V: TRBV5-1
size: -
length: 14
CDR3: CASSLAPPRAEQYF

V: TRBV19
size: -
length: 15
CDR3: CASSIEGRTNQPQHF

V: TRBV6-8
size: few
length: 15
CDR3: CASSYGGQGAGEQFF

V: TRBV6-8
size: -
length: 13
CDR3: CASRAQEGSPLHF

V: TRBV5-1
size: -
length: 15
CDR3: CASSPARGGDTEAFF

V: TRBV19
size: few
length: 15
CDR3: CASSEQGGTQETQYF

V: TRBV19
size: -
length: 17
CDR3: CASSPPTPGKSYNEQFF

V: TRBV28
size: -
length: 17
CDR3: CASNPTGTGDRRTEAFF

V: TRBV19
size: -
length: 16
CDR3: CASSTGLAGSSYEQYF

V: TRBV9
size: -
length: 14
CDR3: CASSVGDFYNEQFF

V: TRBV9
size: few
length: 12
CDR3: CASSRTGYEQYF

V: TRBV16
size: -
length: 15
CDR3: CASSDNSGLNTEAFF

V: TRBV11-3
size: many
length: 15
CDR3: CASSLGRGDTGELFF

V: TRBV11-3
size: many
length: 19
CDR3: CASSLDRAGGQVPPETQYF

V: TRBV15
size: -
length: 15
CDR3: CATGTGRPGTGELFF